The entry below gives a single T cell receptor (beta chain) sequence along with its context. As yet, its antigen is unknown. From germline, CDR1 is SGHRS and CDR2 YFSETQ. The CDR3 extends over 12 amino acids. Deletions cut 4 bases from V and 8 bases from J, with 13 bases between. This record comes from a study of regulatory T cells in long-lasting Graves disease. Findings and caveats of the study: Clonotypes that were public and shared totalled 2,500 to 3,500 in persistent patients versus 850 to 1,000 in new patients.

The time point denotes: persistent/refractory GD, antithyroid drugs over 5 years with positive TRAb. Generation of the TCR library employed RNA extracted from PBMCs. According to the study, TCR beta libraries were built with iRepertoire HTBI primers and CDR3-region Arm-PCR. MiXCR was run by TCRdb on the multiplex PCR reads, yielding one entry per CDR3 protein. The data contain fewer than 450,000 distinct CDR3 sequences, around a quarter of them seen just once; the ten biggest clones take up approximately 25%. This receptor was taken from a female donor with Graves disease. Here the sequenced sample was peripheral blood mononuclear cells (PBMCs), taken when the disease was refractory, from a patient treated with antithyroid drugs. The J gene is TRBJ2-7, the V gene TRBV5-1, with D unresolved. The CDR3 spells CASSLDRTKQYF. CDR3 DNA sequence: TGCGCCAGCAGCCTGGACCGTACGAAGCAGTACTTC.